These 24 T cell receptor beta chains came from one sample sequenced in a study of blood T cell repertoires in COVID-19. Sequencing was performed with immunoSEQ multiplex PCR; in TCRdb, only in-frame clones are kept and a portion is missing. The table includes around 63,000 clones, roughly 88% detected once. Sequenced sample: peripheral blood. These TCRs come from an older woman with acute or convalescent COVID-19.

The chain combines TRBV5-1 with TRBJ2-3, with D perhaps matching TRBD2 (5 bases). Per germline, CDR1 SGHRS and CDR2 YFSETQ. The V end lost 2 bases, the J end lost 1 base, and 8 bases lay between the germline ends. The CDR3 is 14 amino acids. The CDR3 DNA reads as TGCGCCAGCAGCTTTGGGAGCGGCACAGATACGCAGTATTTT. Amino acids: CASSFGSGTDTQYF.

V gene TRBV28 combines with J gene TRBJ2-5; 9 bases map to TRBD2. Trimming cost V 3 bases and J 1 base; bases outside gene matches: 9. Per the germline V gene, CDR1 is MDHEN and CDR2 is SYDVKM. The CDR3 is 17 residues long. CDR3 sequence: CASSFFGAGGLQETQYF. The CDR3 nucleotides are TGTGCCAGCAGTTTCTTCGGAGCGGGGGGACTCCAAGAGACCCAGTACTTC.

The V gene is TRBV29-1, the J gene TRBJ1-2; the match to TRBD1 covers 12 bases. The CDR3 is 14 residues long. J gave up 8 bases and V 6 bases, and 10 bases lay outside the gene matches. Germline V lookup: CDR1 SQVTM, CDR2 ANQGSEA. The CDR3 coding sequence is TGCAGCGTGGCCGGGACAGGGGGCTTGCAGGGCTACACCTTC. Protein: CSVAGTGGLQGYTF.

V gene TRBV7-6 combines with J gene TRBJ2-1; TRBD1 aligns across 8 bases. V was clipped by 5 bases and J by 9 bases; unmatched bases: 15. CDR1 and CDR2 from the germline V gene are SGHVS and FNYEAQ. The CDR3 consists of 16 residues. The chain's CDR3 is CASSPNLDREGGEQFF. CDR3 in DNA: TGTGCCAGCAGCCCCAACCTGGACAGGGAAGGAGGTGAGCAGTTCTTC.

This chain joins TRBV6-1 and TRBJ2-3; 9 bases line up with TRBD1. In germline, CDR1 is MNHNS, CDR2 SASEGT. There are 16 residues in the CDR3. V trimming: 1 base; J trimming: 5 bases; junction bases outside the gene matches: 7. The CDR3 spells CASSEVYRGLGDTQYF. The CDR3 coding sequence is TGTGCCAGCAGTGAAGTTTACAGGGGGCTGGGAGATACGCAGTATTTT.

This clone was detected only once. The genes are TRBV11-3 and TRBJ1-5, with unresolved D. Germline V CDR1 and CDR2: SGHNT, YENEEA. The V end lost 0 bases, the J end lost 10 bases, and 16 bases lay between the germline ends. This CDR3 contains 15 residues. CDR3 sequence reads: CASSLEGRDGRPQHF. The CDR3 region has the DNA TGTGCCAGCAGCTTAGAAGGGCGGGATGGAAGACCCCAGCATTTT.

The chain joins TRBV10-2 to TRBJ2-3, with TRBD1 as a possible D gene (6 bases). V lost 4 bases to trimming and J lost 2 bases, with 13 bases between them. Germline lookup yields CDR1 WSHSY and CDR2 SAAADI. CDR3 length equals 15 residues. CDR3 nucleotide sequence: TGCGCCAGCAGTGTCCCGACAGGTTTCACAGATACGCAGTATTTT. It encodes CASSVPTGFTDTQYF.

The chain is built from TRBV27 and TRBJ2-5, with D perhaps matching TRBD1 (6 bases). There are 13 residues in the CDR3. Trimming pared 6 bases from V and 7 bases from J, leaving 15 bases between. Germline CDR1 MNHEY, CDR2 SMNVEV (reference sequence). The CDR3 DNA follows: TGTGCCAGCAGCTTGGACAGAAGAGGGACCCAGTACTTC. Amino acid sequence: CASSLDRRGTQYF.

The DNA for the CDR3 is TGTGCCAGCAGTGCTCTCAACTCGAACACCGGGGAGCTGTTTTTT. Translation: CASSALNSNTGELFF. V gene TRBV2 combines with J gene TRBJ2-2; D is unclear. Trimming took 4 bases from V and 0 from J, leaving 9 bases between them. This CDR3 is 15 amino acids long. Germline CDR1 is SNHLY and CDR2 is FYNNEI.

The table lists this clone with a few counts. The CDR3 region has the DNA TGTGCCAGCAGCTTAGACAGCTCTGGAAACACCATATATTTT. Amino acids: CASSLDSSGNTIYF. The V call is TRBV7-2, the J call TRBJ1-3, with D uncertain. In germline, CDR1 is SGHTA, CDR2 FQGNSA. The CDR3 has 14 residues. Trimming pared 1 base from V and 0 bases from J, leaving 4 bases between.

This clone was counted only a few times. The CDR3 DNA reads TGTGCCATCAGGGATTCTCTAGCGGGAGTGGACAATGAGCAGTTCTTC. It translates to CAIRDSLAGVDNEQFF. This chain uses TRBV10-3 with TRBJ2-1; the match to TRBD2 covers 10 bases. V was clipped by 6 bases and J by 5 bases; unmatched bases: 10. The CDR3 runs to 16 residues. Germline V gene data show CDR1 as ENHRY and CDR2 as SYGVKD.

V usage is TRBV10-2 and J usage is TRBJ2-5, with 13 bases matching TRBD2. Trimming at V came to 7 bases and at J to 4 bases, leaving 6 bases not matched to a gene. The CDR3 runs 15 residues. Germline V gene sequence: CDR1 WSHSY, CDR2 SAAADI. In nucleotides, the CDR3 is TGCGCCAGCATCCCCACTAGCGGGAGGGGAGAGACCCAGTACTTC. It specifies CASIPTSGRGETQYF.

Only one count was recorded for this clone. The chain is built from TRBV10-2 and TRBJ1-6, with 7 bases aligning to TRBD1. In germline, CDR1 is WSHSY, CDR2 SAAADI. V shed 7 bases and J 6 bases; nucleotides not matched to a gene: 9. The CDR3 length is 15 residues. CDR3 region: CASTPGGGINSPLHF. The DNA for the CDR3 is TGCGCCAGCACCCCAGGGGGAGGCATTAATTCACCCCTCCACTTT.

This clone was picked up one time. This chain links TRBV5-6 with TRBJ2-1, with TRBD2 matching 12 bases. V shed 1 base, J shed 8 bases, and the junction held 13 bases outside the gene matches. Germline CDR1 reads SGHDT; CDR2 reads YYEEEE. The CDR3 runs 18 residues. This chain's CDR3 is CASSLWQFSASGGDEQFF. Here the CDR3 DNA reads TGTGCCAGCAGCTTGTGGCAGTTCTCGGCTAGCGGGGGGGATGAGCAGTTCTTC.

CDR3 in DNA: TGTGCCAGCAGCCGTGTATCCGCCGCGGGGAGCGGTCAGTACGTC. Translated, it gives CASSRVSAAGSGQYV. V and J are TRBV5-8 and TRBJ2-7; D perhaps matches TRBD2 (6 bases). The V and J ends lost 4 bases and 10 bases respectively, with 24 bases between them. This CDR3 has 15 residues. Per the germline V gene, CDR1 is SGHTS and CDR2 is YDEGEE.

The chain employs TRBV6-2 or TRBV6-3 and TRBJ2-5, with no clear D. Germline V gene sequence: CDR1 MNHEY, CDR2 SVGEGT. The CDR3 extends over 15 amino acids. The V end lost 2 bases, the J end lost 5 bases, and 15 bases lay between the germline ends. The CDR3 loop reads CASSYAELWLETQYF. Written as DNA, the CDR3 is TGTGCCAGCAGTTACGCCGAACTTTGGTTGGAGACCCAGTACTTC.

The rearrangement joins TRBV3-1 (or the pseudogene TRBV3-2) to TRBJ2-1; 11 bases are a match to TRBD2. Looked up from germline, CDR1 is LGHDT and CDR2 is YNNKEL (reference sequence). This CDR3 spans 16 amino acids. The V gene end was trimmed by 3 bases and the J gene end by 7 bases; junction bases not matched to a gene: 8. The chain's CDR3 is CASSQGLAALRNEQFF. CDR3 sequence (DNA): TGTGCCAGCAGCCAGGGACTAGCGGCGCTTAGGAATGAGCAGTTCTTC.

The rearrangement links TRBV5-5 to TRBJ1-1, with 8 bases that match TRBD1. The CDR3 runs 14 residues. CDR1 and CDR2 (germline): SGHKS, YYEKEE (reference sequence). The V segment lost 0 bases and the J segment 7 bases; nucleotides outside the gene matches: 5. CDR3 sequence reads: CASSLDRGFGEAFF. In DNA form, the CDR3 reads TGTGCCAGCAGCTTGGACAGGGGGTTTGGTGAAGCTTTCTTT.

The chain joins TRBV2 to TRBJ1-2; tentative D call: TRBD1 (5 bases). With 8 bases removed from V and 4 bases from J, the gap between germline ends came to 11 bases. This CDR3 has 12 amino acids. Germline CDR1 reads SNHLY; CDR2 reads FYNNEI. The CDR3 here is CASQQDLYGYTF. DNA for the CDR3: TGTGCCAGCCAACAGGATCTCTATGGCTACACCTTC. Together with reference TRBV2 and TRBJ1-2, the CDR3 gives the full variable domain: EPEVTQTPSHQVTQMGQEVILRCVPISNHLYFYWYRQILGQKVEFLVSFYNNEISEKSEIFDDQFSVERPDGSNFTLKIRSTKLEDSAMYFCASQQDLYGYTFGSGTRLTVV.

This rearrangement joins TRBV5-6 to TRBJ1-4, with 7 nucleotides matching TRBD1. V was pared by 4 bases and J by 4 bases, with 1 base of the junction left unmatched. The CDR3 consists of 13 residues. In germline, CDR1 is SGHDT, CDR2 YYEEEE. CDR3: CASSHRGNEKLFF. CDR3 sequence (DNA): TGTGCCAGCAGCCACAGGGGTAATGAAAAACTGTTTTTT. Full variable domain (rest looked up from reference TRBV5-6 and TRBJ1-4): DAGVTQSPTHLIKTRGQQVTLRCSPKSGHDTVSWYQQALGQGPQFIFQYYEEEERQRGNFPDRFSGHQFPNYSSELNVNALLLGDSALYLCASSHRGNEKLFFGSGTQLSVL.

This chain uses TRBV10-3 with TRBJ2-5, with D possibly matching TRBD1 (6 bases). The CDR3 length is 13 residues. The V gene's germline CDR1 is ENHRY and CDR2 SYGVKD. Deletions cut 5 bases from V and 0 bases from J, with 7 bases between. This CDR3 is CAISRDNQETQYF. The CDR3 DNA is TGTGCCATCAGTAGGGACAACCAAGAGACCCAGTACTTC.

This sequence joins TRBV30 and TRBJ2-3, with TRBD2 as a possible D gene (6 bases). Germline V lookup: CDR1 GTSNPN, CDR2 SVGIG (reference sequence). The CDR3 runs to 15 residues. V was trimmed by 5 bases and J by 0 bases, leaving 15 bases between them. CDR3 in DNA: TGTGCCTGGGGACGGACGGGACTTAGCACAGATACGCAGTATTTT. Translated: CAWGRTGLSTDTQYF.

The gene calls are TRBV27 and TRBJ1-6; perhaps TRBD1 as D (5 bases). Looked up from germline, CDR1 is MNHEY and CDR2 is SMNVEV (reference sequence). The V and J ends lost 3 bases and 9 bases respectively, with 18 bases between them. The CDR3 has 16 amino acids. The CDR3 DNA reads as TGTGCCAGCAGTTTGGGACTCCCCACGAGAGGTTCACCCCTCCACTTT. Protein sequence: CASSLGLPTRGSPLHF.

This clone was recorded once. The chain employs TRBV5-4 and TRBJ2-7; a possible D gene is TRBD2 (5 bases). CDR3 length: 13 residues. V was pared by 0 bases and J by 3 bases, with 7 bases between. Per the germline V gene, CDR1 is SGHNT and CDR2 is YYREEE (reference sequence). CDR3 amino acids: CASSLDGIYEQYV. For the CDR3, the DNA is TGTGCCAGCAGCTTGGACGGGATCTACGAGCAGTACGTC.